These 21 T cell receptor beta chains were all obtained from the same sample, sequenced in a study of blood T cell repertoires in COVID-19. Profiled with immunoSEQ multiplex PCR; TCRdb holds only in-frame clones, not every one. The data show 130,000 or so clones, with 84% seen just once and around 4.2% held by the top ten. Sequences were obtained from PBMCs or T cells enriched from blood (not recorded which). The receptor set was obtained from a woman in her 30s who had recovered from COVID-19.

By share, this clone ranks as large (0.1 to 1%). This chain connects TRBV14 to TRBJ1-2, with D tentatively TRBD1 (5 bases). Germline CDR1 SGHDN, CDR2 FVKESK. This CDR3 comprises 13 residues. The V and J ends lost 2 bases and 13 bases respectively, with 17 bases between them. CDR3 in DNA: TGTGCCAGCAGCCAATACTCCCCGGGGGGGTGCACCTTC. It is translated as CASSQYSPGGCTF. The entire variable domain, with the rest obtained from reference TRBV14 and TRBJ1-2, is as follows: EAGVTQFPSHSVIEKGQTVTLRCDPISGHDNLYWYRRVMGKEIKFLLHFVKESKQDESGMPNNRFLAERTGGTYSTLKVQPAELEDSGVYFCASSQYSPGGCTFGSGTRLTVV.

V usage is TRBV19 and J usage is TRBJ2-7; TRBD2 might be the D (5 bases). The CDR3 contains 14 residues. Germline V lookup: CDR1 LNHDA, CDR2 SQIVND (reference sequence). V was cut by 5 bases and J by 0 bases, with 11 bases left in between. The CDR3 DNA is TGTGCCAGTAGTCCCGGACTGATCTCCTACGAGCAGTACTTC. This gives the protein CASSPGLISYEQYF.

This clone turned up a few times. This chain joins TRBV28 and TRBJ2-7, with D unclear. V dropped 3 bases and J dropped 3 bases, with 9 bases sitting between them. The CDR3 length is 13 residues. Germline CDR1 reads MDHEN; CDR2 reads SYDVKM. The CDR3 nucleotides read TGTGCCAGCAGTTTGGTCACAGACTACGAGCAGTACTTC. It translates to CASSLVTDYEQYF.

V gene TRBV3-1 (or the pseudogene TRBV3-2) combines with J gene TRBJ1-1; 9 nucleotides agree with TRBD1. In germline, CDR1 is LGHDT, CDR2 YNNKEL (reference sequence). V lost 4 bases, J lost 1 base, and 7 bases stayed unmatched. This CDR3 is built from 16 residues. CDR3 in amino acids: CASSLRTGDPNTEAFF. The DNA of the CDR3 is TGTGCCAGCAGCCTACGGACAGGGGACCCGAACACTGAAGCTTTCTTT.

The J gene is TRBJ2-1, the V gene TRBV4-1, with 11 bases matching TRBD2. Germline assignment: CDR1 MGHRA and CDR2 YSYEKL. Trimming removed 2 bases from V and 7 bases from J; junction bases left unmatched: 4. The CDR3 spans 15 residues. CDR3 in amino acids: CASSQSPSGRNEQFF. Here the CDR3 DNA reads TGCGCCAGCAGCCAATCGCCTAGCGGGAGGAATGAGCAGTTCTTC.

The chain employs TRBV5-1 and TRBJ1-3, with 8 nucleotides matching TRBD1. Per the germline V gene, CDR1 is SGHRS and CDR2 is YFSETQ. CDR3 size: 14 residues. V was pared by 0 bases and J by 4 bases, with 0 bases of the junction left unmatched. CDR3 sequence (DNA): TGCGCCAGCAGCTTGGGACAGGGGGGAAACACCATATATTTT. Translated: CASSLGQGGNTIYF.

The chain is built from TRBV11-2 and TRBJ2-1; 11 bases match TRBD2. The V and J ends lost 4 bases and 10 bases, in that order; junction bases with no gene match: 9. CDR1 is SGHAT, CDR2 FQNNGV, per germline. The CDR3 totals 15 residues. CDR3 in DNA: TGTGCCAGCAGCTCACTAGCGGGAGCCCTACGGGAGCAGTTCTTC. Its translation is CASSSLAGALREQFF.

This rearrangement joins TRBV9 to TRBJ2-2, with D perhaps matching TRBD2 (5 bases). The length of the CDR3 is 16 residues. CDR1 is SGDLS and CDR2 is YYNGEE in the germline V gene. The V gene lost 1 base and the J gene lost 3 bases, with 13 bases spanning the gap. The CDR3: CASSVRPTSHTGELFF. For the CDR3, the DNA is TGTGCCAGCAGCGTAAGGCCTACTAGTCACACCGGGGAGCTGTTTTTT.

The rearrangement uses TRBV30 and TRBJ1-6; perhaps TRBD1 as D (5 bases). The ends were cut back, 8 bases at V and 8 bases at J, with 13 bases in the middle. The CDR3 is 12 amino acids. Germline V CDR1 and CDR2: GTSNPN, SVGIG (reference sequence). The CDR3, as DNA: TGTGCCCAAGGGGAAACGGATTCACCCCTCCACTTT. Amino acids: CAQGETDSPLHF.

The chain uses TRBV13 and TRBJ2-1; perhaps TRBD2 as D (5 bases). The ends were cut back, 4 bases at V and 0 bases at J, with 19 bases in the middle. CDR3 length: 18 residues. Germline V lookup: CDR1 PRHDT, CDR2 FYEKMQ (reference sequence). Here the CDR3 DNA reads TGTGCCAGCAGCTCCTCTCCATTTGCGGGTTACTCCTACAATGAGCAGTTCTTC. It codes for CASSSSPFAGYSYNEQFF.

The chain recombines TRBV2 with TRBJ2-7, with 12 bases aligning to TRBD2. Germline assignment: CDR1 SNHLY and CDR2 FYNNEI. Trimming cost V 0 bases and J 0 bases; bases outside gene matches: 18. This CDR3 region has 22 residues. CDR3 loop: CASSEALGQVLLAGGTSYEQYF. CDR3 DNA: TGTGCCAGCAGTGAAGCGCTTGGACAGGTCTTACTAGCGGGAGGTACCTCCTACGAGCAGTACTTC.

This clone was detected only a few times. The V gene is TRBV15, the J gene TRBJ2-1; TRBD2 matches at 15 bases. V gave up 3 bases and J gave up 9 bases; unmatched junction bases: 6. The germline V gene has CDR1 LNHNV and CDR2 YYDKDF (reference sequence). The CDR3 is made up of 16 amino acids. The CDR3 region has the DNA TGTGCCACCAGCAGTGGACTAGCGGGAGGGCGAGGTGAGCAGTTCTTC. Residues: CATSSGLAGGRGEQFF.

The chain carries TRBV14 and TRBJ1-3; D possibly corresponds to TRBD1 (6 bases). The CDR3 sequence is 15 residues long. V dropped 3 bases and J dropped 0 bases, with 9 bases sitting between them. Germline lookup yields CDR1 SGHDN and CDR2 FVKESK. CDR3 DNA: TGTGCCAGCAGCCACACAGGGTCCTCTGGAAACACCATATATTTT. This sequence encodes CASSHTGSSGNTIYF.

This clone was detected once. The chain couples TRBV24-1 to TRBJ2-3, with TRBD2 matching 12 bases. In germline, CDR1 is KGHDR, CDR2 SFDVKD. CDR3 length: 15 amino acids. V was pared by 7 bases and J by 4 bases, with 5 bases of the junction left unmatched. The CDR3 DNA sequence: TGTGCCACCAGATGGACTAGCGGGATACCAGATACGCAGTATTTT. Translated: CATRWTSGIPDTQYF.

Concerning this clone itself: The junction and the germline gene differ at one end; a read error may be behind it. The rearrangement uses TRBV7-7 and TRBJ2-3; D possibly corresponds to TRBD2 (6 bases). Germline-derived CDR1 and CDR2 are SSHAT and FNYEAQ (reference sequence). This CDR3 spans 14 amino acids. CDR3 nucleotides: TGTGCTAGCAGCTTTGGGGGGAGAGGGGATACGCAGTATTTT. Protein sequence: CASSFGGRGDTQYF. The full variable domain, in which reference TRBV7-7 and TRBJ2-3 provide the parts outside the CDR3, is GAGVSQSPRYKVTKRGQDVTLRCDPISSHATLYWYQQALGQGPEFLTYFNYEAQPDKSGLPSDRFSAERPEGSISTLTIQRTEQRDSAMYRCASSFGGRGDTQYFGPGTRLTVL.

This clone came up a few times. V gene TRBV4-3 combines with J gene TRBJ2-3, with a possible D match to TRBD2 (7 bases). The CDR3 totals 17 residues. Germline V lookup: CDR1 LGHNA, CDR2 YSLEER. The V gene lost 0 bases and the J gene lost 3 bases, with 16 bases spanning the gap. CDR3 DNA sequence: TGCGCCAGCAGCCAAGATAGGGGGGAGGGCCCGACAGATACGCAGTATTTT. Encoded protein: CASSQDRGEGPTDTQYF.

This clone was detected only a few times. The V gene is TRBV7-9, the J gene TRBJ2-7, with 12 bases aligning to TRBD2. V trimming: 6 bases; J trimming: 3 bases; junction bases outside the gene matches: 6. Germline-derived CDR1 and CDR2 are SEHNR and FQNEAQ (reference sequence). The CDR3 loop spans 15 amino acids. CDR3 in amino acids: CASSTKTSGSYEQYF. The CDR3 coding sequence is TGTGCCAGCAGTACGAAGACTAGCGGGAGCTACGAGCAGTACTTC.

The chain is built from TRBV19 and TRBJ2-7, with TRBD2 matching 11 bases. CDR3 length: 14 amino acids. Trimming at V came to 5 bases and at J to 3 bases, leaving 3 bases not matched to a gene. Looked up from germline, CDR1 is LNHDA and CDR2 is SQIVND (reference sequence). CDR3: CASSLLAGGYEQYF. The DNA for the CDR3 is TGTGCCAGTAGTTTGCTAGCGGGGGGCTACGAGCAGTACTTC.

Written as DNA, the CDR3 is TGTGCCAGCAGCCAACCGCCTGTATCCAGGACAGGGGAAAGGGGCAATGAGCAGTTCTTC. Its translation: CASSQPPVSRTGERGNEQFF. The chain joins TRBV14 to TRBJ2-1, with 9 positions matching TRBD1. CDR1 and CDR2 from the germline V gene are SGHDN and FVKESK. The CDR3 sequence is 20 residues long. The V gene end was trimmed by 2 bases and the J gene end by 6 bases; junction bases not matched to a gene: 20.

This clone appeared a few times. Other DNA sequences in this sample translate to the same CDR3. CDR3 bases: TGTGCCAGCAGCTTAGGACAGGGGTATGGCTACACCTTC. Protein product: CASSLGQGYGYTF. The chain employs TRBV7-9 and TRBJ1-2; the match to TRBD1 covers 8 bases. Germline V gene data show CDR1 as SEHNR and CDR2 as FQNEAQ (reference sequence). The junction had 0 bases not matched to a gene; V was cut back by 1 base and J by 5 bases. The CDR3 consists of 13 residues. The variable domain in full, with the rest retrieved from reference TRBV7-9 and TRBJ1-2, is DTGVSQNPRHKITKRGQNVTFRCDPISEHNRLYWYRQTLGQGPEFLTYFQNEAQLEKSRLLSDRFSAERPKGSFSTLEIQRTEQGDSAMYLCASSLGQGYGYTFGSGTRLTVV.

The genes are TRBV6-5 and TRBJ2-3, with no clear D. The length of the CDR3 is 15 residues. V lost 2 bases to trimming and J lost 2 bases, with 11 bases between them. Germline V gives CDR1 MNHEY, CDR2 SVGAGI. CDR3 DNA sequence: TGTGCCAGCAGTTACGAGGCCGAACCCACAGATACGCAGTATTTT. Residues: CASSYEAEPTDTQYF.